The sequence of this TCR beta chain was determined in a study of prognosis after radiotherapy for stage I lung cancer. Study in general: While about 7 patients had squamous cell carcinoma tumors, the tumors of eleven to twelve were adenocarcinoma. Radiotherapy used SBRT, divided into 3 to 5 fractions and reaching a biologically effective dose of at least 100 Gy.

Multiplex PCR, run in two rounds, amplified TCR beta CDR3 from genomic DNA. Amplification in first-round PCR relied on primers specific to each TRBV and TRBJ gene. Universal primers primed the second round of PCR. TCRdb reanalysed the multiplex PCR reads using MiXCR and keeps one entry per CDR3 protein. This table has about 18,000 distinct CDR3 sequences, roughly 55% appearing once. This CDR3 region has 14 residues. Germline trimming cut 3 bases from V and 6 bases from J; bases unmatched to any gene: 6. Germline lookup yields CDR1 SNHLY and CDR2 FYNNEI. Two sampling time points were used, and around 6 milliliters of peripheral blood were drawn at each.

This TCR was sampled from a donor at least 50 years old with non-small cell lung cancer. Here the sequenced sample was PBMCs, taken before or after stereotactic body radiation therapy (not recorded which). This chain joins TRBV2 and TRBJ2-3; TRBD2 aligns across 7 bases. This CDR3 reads CASSERESIDTQYF. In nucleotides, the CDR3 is TGTGCCAGCAGTGAGCGGGAGTCTATTGATACGCAGTATTTT.